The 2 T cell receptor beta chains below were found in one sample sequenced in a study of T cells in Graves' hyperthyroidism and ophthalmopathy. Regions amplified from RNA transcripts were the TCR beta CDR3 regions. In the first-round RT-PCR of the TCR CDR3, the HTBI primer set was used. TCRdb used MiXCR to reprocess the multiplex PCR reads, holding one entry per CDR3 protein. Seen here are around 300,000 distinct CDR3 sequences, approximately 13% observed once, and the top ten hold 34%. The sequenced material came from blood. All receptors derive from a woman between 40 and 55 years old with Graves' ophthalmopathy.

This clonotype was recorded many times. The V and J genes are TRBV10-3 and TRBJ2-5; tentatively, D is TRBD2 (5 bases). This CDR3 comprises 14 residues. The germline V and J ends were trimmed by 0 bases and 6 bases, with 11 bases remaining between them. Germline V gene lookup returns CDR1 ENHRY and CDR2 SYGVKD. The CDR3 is CAISESRWRKTQYF. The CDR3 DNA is TGTGCCATCAGTGAGTCGAGATGGAGGAAGACCCAGTACTTC.

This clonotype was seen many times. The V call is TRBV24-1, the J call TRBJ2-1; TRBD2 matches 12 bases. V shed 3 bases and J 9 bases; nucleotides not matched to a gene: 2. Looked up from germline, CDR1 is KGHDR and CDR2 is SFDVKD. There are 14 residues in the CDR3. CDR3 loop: CATSDRLAGVEQFF. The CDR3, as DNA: TGTGCCACCAGTGATCGACTAGCGGGAGTTGAGCAGTTCTTC.